The clone carrying this T cell receptor (beta chain) came up a few times. Its cognate antigen is unknown. Post-sort purity exceeded 95% for all sorted populations. Expressed TCRB transcripts were sequenced after all isolated RNA was converted to cDNA. Assay: immunoSEQ multiplex PCR; the TCRdb copy retains only in-frame clones and omits some. The profile shows 600,000 to 700,000 clones, around 15% of them singletons. This entry is derived from a study of beta chain features in type 1 diabetes. On the study more broadly: Investigators examined some 110,000,000 sorted cells across all samples. Study-wide results and limits: Type 1 diabetes patients had TCRB CDR3s that were shorter (moderately but significantly so) in all four CD4+ subsets. Any role of HLA type in TCRB rearrangement remained unresolved here.

The receptor comes from a man aged 18 to 29 with type 1 diabetes. Sequenced input: naive CD4+ T cells from blood.

The CDR3 nucleotides are TGTGCCAGCAGCTTAGTAGGCAGGGGTTCCTACGAGCAGTACTTC. Translation: CASSLVGRGSYEQYF. The J gene is TRBJ2-7, the V gene TRBV7-2, with TRBD1 as a possible D gene (6 bases). CDR1 and CDR2 (germline): SGHTA, FQGNSA. Trimming shortened V by 1 base and J by 1 base, and 11 bases separated the two germline ends. The CDR3 loop spans 15 amino acids.